The 14 T cell receptor beta chains below were found in one sample sequenced in a study of cytomegalovirus exposure and HLA in healthy donors. Use of 60 Vbeta and 13 Jbeta primers characterized the PCR. Produced via immunoSEQ multiplex PCR; TCRdb's table is partial and in-frame only. The profile shows 95,000 to 100,000 clones, over 75% of them singletons. Sequencing used PBMCs. Every receptor here comes from a man aged 40-49 years in good health and CMV-seronegative.

The chain is built from TRBV6-6 and TRBJ1-3, with D possibly TRBD1 on 5 matching bases. The V end lost 8 bases, the J end lost 0 bases, and 8 bases lay between the germline ends. Looked up from germline, CDR1 is MNHNY and CDR2 is SVGAGI (reference sequence). This CDR3 comprises 13 residues. CDR3 in DNA: TGTGCCAGCGGGGCCATCTCTGGAAACACCATATATTTT. Amino acid sequence: CASGAISGNTIYF.

The chain joins TRBV5-4 to TRBJ2-5, with D perhaps matching TRBD1 (5 bases). This CDR3 is built from 13 residues. The V end was cut by 4 bases, the J end by 5 bases, with 12 bases between. Germline CDR1 and CDR2: SGHNT and YYREEE (reference sequence). The CDR3 DNA sequence: TGTGCCAGCAGCGATCAGGGTCGGGAGACCCAGTACTTC. Translating it yields CASSDQGRETQYF.

This chain uses TRBV5-4 with TRBJ2-2; D may be TRBD2 (6 bases). The V gene's germline CDR1 is SGHNT and CDR2 YYREEE (reference sequence). V gave up 4 bases and J gave up 1 base, with 14 bases separating them. CDR3 length: 16 residues. The CDR3 DNA sequence: TGTGCCAGCAGCGCCGGACTAAAGATGAACACCGGGGAGCTGTTTTTT. Protein: CASSAGLKMNTGELFF.

The CDR3 is CASSLGTGGTEAFF. CDR3 coding DNA: TGTGCCAGCTCACTTGGGACAGGAGGCACTGAAGCTTTCTTT. The chain combines TRBV18 with TRBJ1-1; 8 bases match TRBD1. The CDR3 consists of 14 residues. J lost 4 bases, V lost 4 bases, and 5 bases had no gene match. In germline, CDR1 is KGHSH, CDR2 LQKENI. The full variable domain, in which reference TRBV18 and TRBJ1-1 provide the parts outside the CDR3, is NAGVMQNPRHLVRRRGQEARLRCSPMKGHSHVYWYRQLPEEGLKFMVYLQKENIIDESGMPKERFSAEFPKEGPSILRIQQVVRGDSAAYFCASSLGTGGTEAFFGQGTRLTVV.

The chain uses TRBV18 and TRBJ1-4; a weak D match, TRBD1 (5 bases). CDR3 length equals 13 residues. Per germline, CDR1 KGHSH and CDR2 LQKENI. V lost 3 bases to trimming and J lost 8 bases, with 10 bases between them. CDR3 amino acids: CASSPQQGEKLFF. The CDR3 bases are TGTGCCAGCTCACCCCAGCAGGGAGAAAAACTGTTTTTT.

The V gene is TRBV28, the J gene TRBJ1-1; the match to TRBD1 covers 9 bases. The CDR3 extends over 15 amino acids. CDR1 is MDHEN, CDR2 SYDVKM, per germline. J was trimmed by 8 bases and V by 6 bases; bases with no gene match: 13. The CDR3 DNA is TGTGCCAGCAGGGAACAGGGGGCCCGTAGCATAGAAGCTTTCTTT. It encodes CASREQGARSIEAFF.

J is TRBJ2-3 and V is TRBV2; TRBD1 aligns across 8 bases. Germline trimming cut 6 bases from V and 10 bases from J; bases unmatched to any gene: 6. The V gene's germline CDR1 is SNHLY and CDR2 FYNNEI. The CDR3 totals 12 residues. CDR3 residues: CASSEQGEAQYF. The CDR3 DNA follows: TGTGCCAGCAGCGAACAGGGGGAGGCGCAGTATTTT.

This clone was seen a few times. The V gene is TRBV28, the J gene TRBJ1-1; D unclear. V lost 6 bases to trimming and J lost 1 base, with 12 bases between them. The germline V gene encodes CDR1 MDHEN and CDR2 SYDVKM. The CDR3 extends over 14 amino acids. The CDR3: CASRFTGKNTEAFF. CDR3 sequence (DNA): TGTGCCAGCAGATTCACCGGGAAGAACACTGAAGCTTTCTTT.

CDR3 nucleotide sequence: TGTGCCAGCAGACGCCAGGGTGGGTATTACGAGCAGTACTTC. This gives the protein CASRRQGGYYEQYF. The chain links TRBV28 to TRBJ2-7; D possibly corresponds to TRBD1 (5 bases). CDR1 and CDR2 from the germline V gene are MDHEN and SYDVKM. The CDR3 sequence is 14 residues long. Between the trimmed V and J ends, which lost 6 bases and 4 bases, there was a span of 16 bases.

This clone was observed a few times. DNA of the CDR3: TGTGCCAGCAGTTACTCGGGACAGAGCAACGAGCAGTACTTC. It is translated as CASSYSGQSNEQYF. The chain combines TRBV6-6 with TRBJ2-7; 7 bases line up with TRBD1. This CDR3 region has 14 residues. Trimming removed 0 bases from V and 5 bases from J; junction bases left unmatched: 4. Germline CDR1 and CDR2: MNHNY and SVGAGI (reference sequence).

This clone was observed a handful of times. This chain connects TRBV2 to TRBJ1-4; 9 bases agree with TRBD1. CDR3 length equals 14 residues. The J segment lost 8 bases and the V segment lost 4 bases, leaving 5 bases of the junction unmatched. In germline, CDR1 is SNHLY, CDR2 FYNNEI. This CDR3 reads CASSGGQGLEKLFF. CDR3 nucleotide sequence: TGTGCCAGCAGTGGGGGACAGGGACTAGAAAAACTGTTTTTT.

The chain recombines TRBV6-6 with TRBJ1-5; 7 positions match TRBD1. Looked up from germline, CDR1 is MNHNY and CDR2 is SVGAGI (reference sequence). Germline trimming cut 4 bases from V and 0 bases from J; bases unmatched to any gene: 6. The CDR3 runs 16 residues. The CDR3 DNA reads as TGTGCCAGCAGTTCCACCGACAGGGCTAGCAATCAGCCCCAGCATTTT. Protein: CASSSTDRASNQPQHF.

V usage is TRBV9 and J usage is TRBJ2-5; D is possibly TRBD2 (6 bases). The CDR3 totals 13 residues. V shed 2 bases and J shed 5 bases, with 10 bases lying between them. Per the germline V gene, CDR1 is SGDLS and CDR2 is YYNGEE. The CDR3 loop reads CASSVWAGETQYF. The CDR3 coding sequence is TGTGCCAGCAGCGTCTGGGCGGGGGAGACCCAGTACTTC. The full variable domain, its missing parts supplied by reference TRBV9 and TRBJ2-5, is DSGVTQTPKHLITATGQRVTLRCSPRSGDLSVYWYQQSLDQGLQFLIQYYNGEERAKGNILERFSAQQFPDLHSELNLSSLELGDSALYFCASSVWAGETQYFGPGTRLLVL.

This clone was detected a few times. The gene calls are TRBV5-6 and TRBJ1-1; D gene ambiguous. With 3 bases removed from V and 1 base from J, the gap between germline ends came to 13 bases. This CDR3 comprises 15 residues. Per the germline V gene, CDR1 is SGHDT and CDR2 is YYEEEE. The CDR3 sequence is CASSSPNEANTEAFF. CDR3 nucleotides: TGTGCCAGCAGCTCCCCCAATGAAGCGAACACTGAAGCTTTCTTT.